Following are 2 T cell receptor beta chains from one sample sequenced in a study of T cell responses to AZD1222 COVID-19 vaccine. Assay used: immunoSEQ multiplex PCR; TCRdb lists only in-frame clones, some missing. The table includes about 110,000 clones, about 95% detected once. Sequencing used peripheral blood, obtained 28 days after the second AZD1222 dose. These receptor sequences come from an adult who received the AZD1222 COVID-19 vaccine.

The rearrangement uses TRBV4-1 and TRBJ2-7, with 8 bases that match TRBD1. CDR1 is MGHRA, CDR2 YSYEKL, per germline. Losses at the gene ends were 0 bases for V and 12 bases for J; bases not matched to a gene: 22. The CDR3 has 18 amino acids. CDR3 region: CASSQEPDETGASSRRYF. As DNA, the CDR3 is TGCGCCAGCAGCCAAGAACCCGACGAGACAGGGGCTTCTTCCAGAAGGTACTTC.

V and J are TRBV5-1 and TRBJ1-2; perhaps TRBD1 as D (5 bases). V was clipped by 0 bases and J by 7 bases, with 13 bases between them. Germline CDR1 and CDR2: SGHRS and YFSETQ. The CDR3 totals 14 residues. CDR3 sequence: CASSLAQGLGGYTF. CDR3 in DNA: TGCGCCAGCAGCTTGGCCCAGGGCCTTGGTGGCTACACCTTC.